These 10 T cell receptor beta chains were all obtained from the same sample, sequenced in a study of blood T cell repertoires in COVID-19. The method was immunoSEQ multiplex PCR; TCRdb's version includes in-frame clones alone and lacks a portion of them. Altogether about 180,000 clones are present, about 90% being singletons, with the ten largest covering 0.95% to 1.5%. Sequencing was carried out using PBMCs or T cells enriched from blood (not recorded which). Receptor source: a human donor with acute COVID-19. The donor label of this sample is uncertain.

The chain uses TRBV5-6 and TRBJ1-1; a possible D gene is TRBD1 (6 bases). This CDR3 comprises 19 residues. Germline lookup yields CDR1 SGHDT and CDR2 YYEEEE. Trimming pared 2 bases from V and 5 bases from J, leaving 28 bases between. This chain's CDR3 is CASSFGGTAGELWETEAFF. In DNA, the CDR3 is TGTGCCAGCAGCTTTGGCGGCACGGCAGGGGAGTTATGGGAGACTGAAGCTTTCTTT.

The genes are TRBV7-8 and TRBJ2-1, with TRBD1 identical over 11 bases. V lost 5 bases, J lost 7 bases, and 13 bases stayed unmatched. The germline V gene has CDR1 SGHVS and CDR2 FQNEAQ. The CDR3 loop spans 17 amino acids. CDR3 DNA sequence: TGTGCCAGCAGCGCGGGACAGGGGGTCCTAGGGTTGAATGAGCAGTTCTTC. Its protein product is CASSAGQGVLGLNEQFF.

The V gene is TRBV25-1, the J gene TRBJ2-7, with 7 bases that match TRBD2. Germline V gene data show CDR1 as MGHDK and CDR2 as SYGVNS. The length of the CDR3 is 11 residues. Trimming at V came to 4 bases and at J to 7 bases, leaving 1 base not matched to a gene. The CDR3 nucleotides are TGTGCCAGCAGTGGGGGGGGTGAGCAGTACTTC. This gives the protein CASSGGGEQYF.

The chain has TRBV6-2 or TRBV6-3 and TRBJ1-6, with 9 bases lining up with TRBD1. This CDR3 contains 13 residues. V lost 5 bases and J lost 14; bases outside the gene matches: 7. CDR1 is MNHEY, CDR2 SVGEGT, per germline. DNA for the CDR3: TGTGCCAGCAGTCCGGGACAGGGTTCGGCCCTCCACTTT. Residues: CASSPGQGSALHF.

The chain joins TRBV18 to TRBJ2-7; tentative D call: TRBD1 (5 bases). V was trimmed by 2 bases and J by 0 bases, leaving 8 bases between them. CDR1 is KGHSH and CDR2 is LQKENI in the germline V gene. This CDR3 is 14 amino acids long. The CDR3 nucleotides read TGTGCCAGCTCACCAAGGGGTTACTCCTACGAGCAGTACTTC. It encodes CASSPRGYSYEQYF.

The V gene is TRBV7-2, the J gene TRBJ2-3; D may be TRBD2 (6 bases). The CDR3 covers 15 residues. Per germline, CDR1 SGHTA and CDR2 FQGNSA. The V gene lost 6 bases and the J gene lost 4 bases, with 17 bases spanning the gap. This CDR3 reads CASRRDFAGPDTQYF. CDR3 bases: TGTGCCAGCAGGCGGGACTTCGCTGGCCCAGATACGCAGTATTTT.

This clone was detected a few times. This rearrangement joins TRBV2 to TRBJ1-5; unclear D gene. Between the trimmed V and J ends, which lost 4 bases and 7 bases, there was a span of 11 bases. From germline, CDR1 is SNHLY and CDR2 FYNNEI. The CDR3 is 13 residues long. The DNA for the CDR3 is TGTGCCAGCAGTGTGGAGGGCGGCCAGCCCCAGCATTTT. Amino acids: CASSVEGGQPQHF.

This rearrangement joins TRBV15 to TRBJ2-7; a weak D match, TRBD2 (6 bases). V was cut by 0 bases and J by 1 base, with 13 bases left in between. Germline lookup yields CDR1 LNHNV and CDR2 YYDKDF (reference sequence). CDR3 length: 16 residues. CDR3 residues: CATSRDGSSVSYEQYF. CDR3 DNA sequence: TGTGCCACCAGCAGAGATGGGTCTAGCGTTTCCTACGAGCAGTACTTC.

The rearrangement uses TRBV5-1 and TRBJ1-6, with 10 bases identical to TRBD1. The CDR3 contains 15 residues. Germline V gives CDR1 SGHRS, CDR2 YFSETQ. V was pared by 3 bases and J by 7 bases, with 4 bases of the junction left unmatched. The CDR3 reads CASSWTGQGNSPLHF. CDR3 in DNA: TGCGCCAGCAGCTGGACGGGACAGGGGAATTCACCCCTCCACTTT.

The chain is built from TRBV5-5 and TRBJ1-2; tentative D call: TRBD1 (6 bases). Germline lookup yields CDR1 SGHKS and CDR2 YYEKEE (reference sequence). The ends were cut back, 3 bases at V and 5 bases at J, with 17 bases in the middle. The CDR3 consists of 15 residues. CDR3 sequence: CASSSQGFSRYGYTF. CDR3 nucleotides: TGTGCCAGCAGCTCACAGGGTTTTAGTCGTTATGGCTACACCTTC.